The 15 T cell receptor beta chains listed next were all sequenced from one sample in a study of blood T cell repertoires in COVID-19. The protocol was immunoSEQ multiplex PCR, while the TCRdb copy is restricted to in-frame clones and leaves out a portion. The sample lists fewer than 250,000 clones; about 86% were seen once. Material for sequencing was PBMCs or T cells enriched from blood (not recorded which). Source of these receptors: a woman aged 40 to 49 with acute COVID-19.

The chain recombines TRBV7-8 with TRBJ2-1, with 11 positions matching TRBD2. After removal of 2 bases from V and 5 bases from J, the junction contained 2 bases not matched to a gene. Germline lookup yields CDR1 SGHVS and CDR2 FQNEAQ. This CDR3 comprises 15 residues. The chain's CDR3 is CASSLMTSGNNEQFF. The DNA for the CDR3 is TGTGCCAGCAGCTTAATGACTAGCGGGAACAATGAGCAGTTCTTC.

J is TRBJ1-5 and V is TRBV28, with a weak D call TRBD1 (6 bases). CDR1 is MDHEN, CDR2 SYDVKM, per germline. Trimming removed 7 bases from V and 3 bases from J, with 19 bases in between. CDR3 length: 16 residues. The chain's CDR3 is CASTVFWTAYNQPQHF. CDR3 bases: TGTGCCAGCACAGTCTTCTGGACAGCATACAATCAGCCCCAGCATTTT.

This clone was picked up a small number of times. The chain joins TRBV5-1 to TRBJ1-6, with a tentative D call TRBD1 (6 bases). This CDR3 spans 13 amino acids. Germline CDR1 reads SGHRS; CDR2 reads YFSETQ. The V gene lost 2 bases and the J gene lost 10 bases, with 10 bases spanning the gap. CDR3 sequence reads: CASSLAGDSPLHF. For the CDR3, the DNA is TGCGCCAGCAGCTTAGCAGGGGACTCACCCCTCCACTTT.

V is TRBV11-3 and J is TRBJ2-6; D is ambiguous. The CDR3 totals 14 residues. V dropped 5 bases and J dropped 3 bases, with 8 bases sitting between them. Germline values: CDR1 SGHNT, CDR2 YENEEA. The CDR3 loop is CASSPRNGANVLTF. DNA for the CDR3: TGTGCCAGCAGCCCTAGAAATGGGGCCAACGTCCTGACTTTC. Together with reference TRBV11-3 and TRBJ2-6, the CDR3 gives the full variable domain: EAGVVQSPRYKIIEKKQPVAFWCNPISGHNTLYWYLQNLGQGPELLIRYENEEAVDDSQLPKDRFSAERLKGVDSTLKIQPAELGDSAVYLCASSPRNGANVLTFGAGSRLTVL.

This sequence joins TRBV28 and TRBJ2-2; 10 bases are shared with TRBD1. With V trimmed by 5 bases and J by 10 bases, 10 bases remained unmatched. The CDR3 sequence is 15 residues long. Germline assignment: CDR1 MDHEN and CDR2 SYDVKM. DNA of the CDR3: TGTGCCAGCAGTAGAACAGACAGGGGGCGAGCGGAGCTGTTTTTT. It codes for CASSRTDRGRAELFF.

This chain uses TRBV28 with TRBJ1-2; D ambiguous. Germline V gene sequence: CDR1 MDHEN, CDR2 SYDVKM. The CDR3 length is 11 residues. V was cut by 11 bases and J by 1 base, with 8 bases left in between. The CDR3 loop is CAESGNYGYTF. The CDR3 DNA follows: TGTGCCGAGAGCGGTAACTATGGCTACACCTTC.

The chain links TRBV24-1 to TRBJ2-7, with 7 bases lining up with TRBD1. Trimming took 4 bases from V and 4 from J; bases not matched to a gene: 3. Germline V gene data show CDR1 as KGHDR and CDR2 as SFDVKD. The CDR3 is made up of 13 amino acids. The CDR3 region has the DNA TGTGCCACCAGTGAGTCGACAGGGTACGAGCAGTACTTC. Protein sequence: CATSESTGYEQYF.

The J gene is TRBJ2-7, the V gene TRBV14; D is uncertain. The V end was cut by 0 bases, the J end by 1 base, with 10 bases between. This CDR3 is 15 amino acids long. From germline, CDR1 is SGHDN and CDR2 FVKESK. The CDR3 region has the DNA TGTGCCAGCAGCCAAGAGCTAGTTTTGTCCTACGAGCAGTACTTC. Translation: CASSQELVLSYEQYF.

This chain uses TRBV19 with TRBJ2-3; the match to TRBD2 covers 11 bases. After removal of 0 bases from V and 1 base from J, the junction contained 6 bases not matched to a gene. Germline V gene sequence: CDR1 LNHDA, CDR2 SQIVND (reference sequence). CDR3 length: 18 residues. CDR3 in DNA: TGTGCCAGTAGTATAGACGTCGGGACTAGCGGCCGCACAGATACGCAGTATTTT. Encoded protein: CASSIDVGTSGRTDTQYF.

V usage is TRBV19 and J usage is TRBJ1-5; tentative D call: TRBD1 (6 bases). The CDR3 is 15 amino acids. Trimming left V 0 bases short and J 6 bases short, with 12 bases between. Germline CDR1 reads LNHDA; CDR2 reads SQIVND (reference sequence). CDR3 coding DNA: TGTGCCAGTAGTATAGATCAACAGGGTGCTCAGCCCCAGCATTTT. This encodes CASSIDQQGAQPQHF.

The chain has TRBV7-2 and TRBJ1-1; unclear D gene. CDR1 SGHTA and CDR2 FQGNSA come from the germline V gene. The CDR3 runs 15 residues. The V end lost 1 base, the J end lost 2 bases, and 11 bases lay between the germline ends. CDR3 nucleotides: TGTGCCAGCAGCTTAGTCGTTACAGAAAACACTGAAGCTTTCTTT. Protein product: CASSLVVTENTEAFF.

J is TRBJ2-6 and V is TRBV6-2 or TRBV6-3; 13 positions match TRBD2. From germline, CDR1 is MNHEY and CDR2 SVGEGT. Trimming cost V 5 bases and J 0 bases; bases outside gene matches: 10. This CDR3 is built from 20 residues. Written as DNA, the CDR3 is TGTGCCAGCAGTACCCCACTAGCGGGAGGGAACTCCTCTGGGGCCAACGTCCTGACTTTC. Translating it yields CASSTPLAGGNSSGANVLTF.

This chain uses TRBV5-6 with TRBJ1-3; no clear D gene. The CDR3 has 15 residues. V was cut by 2 bases and J by 3 bases, with 12 bases left in between. Germline V gene sequence: CDR1 SGHDT, CDR2 YYEEEE. The CDR3: CASSFGRSFGNTIYF. CDR3 nucleotides: TGTGCCAGCAGCTTTGGGAGAAGTTTTGGAAACACCATATATTTT. The full variable domain, its missing parts supplied by reference TRBV5-6 and TRBJ1-3, is DAGVTQSPTHLIKTRGQQVTLRCSPKSGHDTVSWYQQALGQGPQFIFQYYEEEERQRGNFPDRFSGHQFPNYSSELNVNALLLGDSALYLCASSFGRSFGNTIYFGEGSWLTVV.

V and J are TRBV4-1 and TRBJ2-3; 7 bases are a match to TRBD2. V shed 3 bases, J shed 7 bases, and the junction held 19 bases outside the gene matches. The CDR3 consists of 18 residues. CDR1 is MGHRA and CDR2 is YSYEKL in the germline V gene. The DNA of the CDR3 is TGCGCCAGCAGCCACCTTGGGGAAGGACTAGTGGGGGAATATACGCAGTATTTT. It is translated as CASSHLGEGLVGEYTQYF.

This clone was counted between two and nine times. The chain uses TRBV2 and TRBJ1-6, with 8 bases matching TRBD1. V was clipped by 8 bases and J by 7 bases; unmatched bases: 4. There are 13 residues in the CDR3. CDR1 is SNHLY and CDR2 is FYNNEI in the germline V gene. The CDR3 DNA follows: TGTGCCAGCGGACAGGGACCAAATTCACCCCTCCACTTT. Protein sequence: CASGQGPNSPLHF. The variable domain in full, completed from reference TRBV2 and TRBJ1-6, reads EPEVTQTPSHQVTQMGQEVILRCVPISNHLYFYWYRQILGQKVEFLVSFYNNEISEKSEIFDDQFSVERPDGSNFTLKIRSTKLEDSAMYFCASGQGPNSPLHFGNGTRLTVT.